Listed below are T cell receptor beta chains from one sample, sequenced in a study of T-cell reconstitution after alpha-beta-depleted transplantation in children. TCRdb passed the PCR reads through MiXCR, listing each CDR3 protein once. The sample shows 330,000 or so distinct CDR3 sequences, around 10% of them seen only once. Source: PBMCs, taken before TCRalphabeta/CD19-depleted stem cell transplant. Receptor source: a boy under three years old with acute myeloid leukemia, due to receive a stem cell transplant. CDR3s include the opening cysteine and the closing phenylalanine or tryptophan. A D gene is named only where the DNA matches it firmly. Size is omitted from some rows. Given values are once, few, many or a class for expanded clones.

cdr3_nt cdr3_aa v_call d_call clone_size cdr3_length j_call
TGCAGTGCCCGGGCCATCACAGATACGCAGTATTTT CSARAITDTQYF TRBV20-1 - many 12 TRBJ2-3
TGCGCCAGCAGCCAAGTGTGGGGCCAGACGACTAGCGGGATCTACGAGCAGTACTTC CASSQVWGQTTSGIYEQYF TRBV4-3 TRBD2 many 19 TRBJ2-7
TGTGCCAGCAGTAATCCCGGGACTAGCGGGGGACTAACCTCCTACAATGAGCAGTTCTTC CASSNPGTSGGLTSYNEQFF TRBV27 TRBD2 many 20 TRBJ2-1
TGTGCTAGCAGTTACGAGGTGGAAACTGAAGCTTTCTTT CASSYEVETEAFF TRBV6-5 - few 13 TRBJ1-1
TGTGCCAGCTCCGCGACCCCGGGAGTTACCTACGAGCAGTACTTC CASSATPGVTYEQYF TRBV18 - many 15 TRBJ2-7
TGTGCCAGCAGTTTCTTGCGGGGACCATGGGCGGATACGCAGTATTTT CASSFLRGPWADTQYF TRBV7-2 - many 16 TRBJ2-3
TGTGCCAGCAGGATCCACGGGCCCGGGGGAATCGAGTTCTTC CASRIHGPGGIEFF TRBV12-3/TRBV12-4 - - 14 TRBJ2-1
TGTGCCAGCAGTGCCCGGGACAAGGGTTACGAGCAGTACTTC CASSARDKGYEQYF TRBV12-3/TRBV12-4 - - 14 TRBJ2-7
TGTGCCAGCAGCTCGCCGGGGCCCATCTCCTACGAGCAGTACTTC CASSSPGPISYEQYF TRBV6-1 - many 15 TRBJ2-7
TGCAGTGCTAGACCCTCGACAGGGGCGCAAGAGACCCAGTACTTC CSARPSTGAQETQYF TRBV20-1 TRBD1 - 15 TRBJ2-5
TGCAGTGCATCTAGCGGGGGGGCAGATACGCAGTATTTT CSASSGGADTQYF TRBV20-1 TRBD2 many 13 TRBJ2-3
TGTGCCAGCACCATAGCAGCAGATACGCAGTATTTT CASTIAADTQYF TRBV7-2 - many 12 TRBJ2-3
TGCAGTGCTAGAAGGGACACCCGGAAGCCCCAGCATTTT CSARRDTRKPQHF TRBV20-1 - many 13 TRBJ1-5
TGTGCCAGCAGCTTGCAGGGTGGTGCCAAAAACATTCAGTACTTC CASSLQGGAKNIQYF TRBV7-9 - many 15 TRBJ2-4
TGCAGTGCTAGGGGTTCCACCTCCTACAATGAGCAGTTCTTC CSARGSTSYNEQFF TRBV20-1 - - 14 TRBJ2-1
TGTGCCACCAGCAGAGATAACGGCCAAGAGACCCAGTACTTC CATSRDNGQETQYF TRBV15 - many 14 TRBJ2-5
TGTGCCAGCAGTTACTCCGAGGGGTGGAATGAGCAGTTCTTC CASSYSEGWNEQFF TRBV6-5 - many 14 TRBJ2-1
TGTGCCAGCAGTTTAAGTACCCGTAGCAATCAGCCCCAGCATTTT CASSLSTRSNQPQHF TRBV27 - - 15 TRBJ1-5
TGTGCCAGCAGCTTAGTAGGGACAGGGTACCCTGAAGCTTTCTTT CASSLVGTGYPEAFF TRBV11-2 TRBD1 few 15 TRBJ1-1
TGTGCCAGCAGCTTAAGTGGGGGGGTTGGTGAAAAACTGTTTTTT CASSLSGGVGEKLFF TRBV7-3 - many 15 TRBJ1-4
TGTGCCAGCAGCAAAGAGGGTGGGGGGAAGAGGAACACTGAAGCTTTCTTT CASSKEGGGKRNTEAFF TRBV21-1 - many 17 TRBJ1-1
TGTGCCAGCAGTTCTCGGACTAGCGGACCTCACAATGAGCAGTTCTTC CASSSRTSGPHNEQFF TRBV12-3/TRBV12-4 TRBD2 - 16 TRBJ2-1
TGTGCCACAGGGGGCGGCACAGATACGCAGTATTTT CATGGGTDTQYF TRBV10-3 TRBD1 many 12 TRBJ2-3
TGTGCCAGCAGTTTACGGACAGGGGGTTTTGAAAAACTGTTTTTT CASSLRTGGFEKLFF TRBV28 TRBD1 many 15 TRBJ1-4
TGTGCCAGCAGCCCGTTGACAGGGGCTGAAGCTTTCTTT CASSPLTGAEAFF TRBV3-1 TRBD1 many 13 TRBJ1-1
TGCAGTGCTAGAGATCCCTGGCAGGGGGCAAATGAGCAGTTCTTC CSARDPWQGANEQFF TRBV20-1 TRBD1 many 15 TRBJ2-1
TGTGCCAGCACCGAGGGGCCCGGACGCGGGGAGCTGTTTTTT CASTEGPGRGELFF TRBV25-1 - many 14 TRBJ2-2
TGTGCCAGCACCTACATTACCAGCGGGGGTGAGCAGTTCTTC CASTYITSGGEQFF TRBV12-3/TRBV12-4 TRBD2 many 14 TRBJ2-1
TGTGCCAGCAGCTTGGATGACAGGGGAGGAGGTGCAGATACGCAGTATTTT CASSLDDRGGGADTQYF TRBV7-3 TRBD1 many 17 TRBJ2-3